This T cell receptor (beta chain) was profiled in a study of CD8 T cells in Susac syndrome. Reverse transcription of roughly 0.5 to 1 ug RNA was performed with random hexamers. TCRdb processed the immunoSEQ multiplex PCR reads anew with MiXCR; each CDR3 protein has one entry. The sample shows under 200,000 distinct CDR3 sequences, approximately 95% of them seen only once. The authors sequenced TCR beta from blood CD8+ and CD4+ T cells. V lost 4 bases, J lost 6 bases, and 15 bases stayed unmatched. Germline V lookup: CDR1 LNHNV, CDR2 YYDKDF (reference sequence). The CDR3 totals 17 residues. This sequence originates from a human donor in good health. The V call is TRBV15, the J call TRBJ1-2, with 9 bases that match TRBD1. The sample taken for sequencing was CD4+ T cells from PBMCs. CDR3 sequence reads: CATSKPGQGVGFNGYTF. The CDR3 DNA reads TGTGCCACCAGCAAACCGGGACAGGGAGTGGGATTTAATGGCTACACCTTC.